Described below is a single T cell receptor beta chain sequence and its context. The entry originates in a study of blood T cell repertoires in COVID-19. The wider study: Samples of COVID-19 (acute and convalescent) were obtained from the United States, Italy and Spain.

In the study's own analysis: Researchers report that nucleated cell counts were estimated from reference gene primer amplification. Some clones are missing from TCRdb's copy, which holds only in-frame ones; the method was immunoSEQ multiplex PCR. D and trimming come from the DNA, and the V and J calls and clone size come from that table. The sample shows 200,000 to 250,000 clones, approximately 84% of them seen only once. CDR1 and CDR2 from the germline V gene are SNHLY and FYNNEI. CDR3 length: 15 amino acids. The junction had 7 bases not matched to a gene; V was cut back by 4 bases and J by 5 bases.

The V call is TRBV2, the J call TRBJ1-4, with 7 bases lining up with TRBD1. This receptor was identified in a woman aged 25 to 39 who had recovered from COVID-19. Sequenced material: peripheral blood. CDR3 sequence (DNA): TGTGCCAGCAGTGGACAGGGCAGGGGCAATGAAAAACTGTTTTTT. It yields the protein CASSGQGRGNEKLFF.